This T cell receptor (beta chain) is from a study of blood T cells in healthy people across ages. PCR was performed a second time for about 7 to 12 cycles using a sample-barcoded 5' primer and a J-beta primer mix. TCRdb redid the calling of the 5' RACE reads with MiXCR, one entry per CDR3 protein. The table shows 1,100,000 or so distinct CDR3 sequences, with more than 40% occurring only once. Germline lookup yields CDR1 SQVTM and CDR2 ANQGSEA. V lost 1 base and J lost 8, with 26 bases in between. CDR3 length: 17 residues. V is TRBV29-1 and J is TRBJ1-2, with D uncertain. The TCR originated in a woman aged 55 to 70 in good health. Specimen: blood. The CDR3 region is CSVEGEERQYKDTGYTF. The CDR3 DNA follows: TGCAGCGTTGAAGGGGAAGAACGCCAGTACAAAGACACAGGCTACACCTTC.